Sequencing of this T cell receptor beta chain was carried out in a study of control samples from healthy donors and cancer patients. The repertoire was sequenced with immunoSEQ multiplex PCR; TCRdb's copy has only in-frame clones and lacks some. The data hold just over 150,000 clones, with about 93% observed a single time. Between the trimmed V and J ends, which lost 1 base and 6 bases, there was a span of 13 bases. This CDR3 comprises 15 residues. CDR1 SGHAT and CDR2 FQNNGV come from the germline V gene. The chain couples TRBV11-2 to TRBJ2-1; TRBD2 is a possible D gene (6 bases). Sample: blood. This sequence originates from a man in his fifties or sixties in good health. The CDR3 DNA follows: TGTGCCAGCAGCTTAGTTTTGGTCGGGGGCAATGAGCAGTTCTTC. Translating it yields CASSLVLVGGNEQFF.